This T cell receptor (beta chain) was identified during a study of blood T cell repertoires in COVID-19. Study-wide context: In each case, the material was cDNA or gDNA derived from T cells, B-cell-depleted T cells, or PBMCs.

This clone was seen a single time. Each participant's cohort was designated according to participant-reported clinical history. TCRdb's table, derived via immunoSEQ multiplex PCR, lists solely in-frame clones and lacks some. The repertoire holds under 200,000 clones, with 82% as singletons. Sequences were obtained from PBMCs or T cells enriched from blood (not recorded which). The sequence came from a woman in her sixties or seventies with acute COVID-19.

The CDR3, as DNA: TGTGCCAGTAGGGTAAGGCAGGGGTTTGTCAATGAGCAGTTCTTC. Residues: CASRVRQGFVNEQFF. This sequence joins TRBV19 and TRBJ2-1, with D maybe TRBD1 (6 bases). Trimming pared 6 bases from V and 6 bases from J, leaving 18 bases between. CDR3 length equals 15 residues. Germline lookup yields CDR1 LNHDA and CDR2 SQIVND (reference sequence).